Listed below are T cell receptor beta chains from one sample, sequenced in a study of OX40 agonist ivuxolimab in advanced cancers. Clones were read by immunoSEQ multiplex PCR, and TCRdb kept only the in-frame ones, dropping some. This sample has 50,000 to 80,000 clones, with around 84% found just once. The sequences come from CD4+ or CD8+ T cells sorted from blood, collected in a trial of the OX40 agonist ivuxolimab. These receptors were taken from an adult with an advanced solid tumor such as melanoma, head and neck, liver or kidney cancer. CDR3s include the opening cysteine and the closing phenylalanine or tryptophan. A D gene is named only where the DNA matches it firmly. Part of the rows lack a size; the others show once, few, many or a class for expanded clones.

j_gene | abundance | d_gene | v_gene | CDR3aa | CDR3nt
TRBJ2-7 | - | - | TRBV6-6 | CASRVESSAYYEQYF | TGTGCCAGTCGAGTTGAGTCTTCGGCCTACTACGAGCAGTACTTC
TRBJ1-5 | - | - | TRBV18 | CASSPAVGRRNQPQHF | TGTGCCAGCTCACCAGCCGTGGGCCGCAGAAATCAGCCCCAGCATTTT
TRBJ1-3 | - | - | TRBV7-2 | CASSSTGYGNTIYF | TGTGCCAGCAGCTCTACAGGGTACGGAAACACCATATATTTT
TRBJ2-7 | once | - | TRBV18 | CASSQSSPRVYYEQYF | TGTGCCAGCTCACAGTCCAGCCCGCGGGTATACTACGAGCAGTACTTC
TRBJ1-2 | - | TRBD1 | TRBV2 | CASSWTGLGYTF | TGTGCCAGCAGCTGGACAGGGTTGGGCTACACCTTC
TRBJ2-5 | - | TRBD2 | TRBV6-1 | CASSEPIAGSPVTQYF | TGTGCCAGCAGTGAACCTATAGCGGGGAGCCCCGTAACCCAGTACTTC
TRBJ1-3 | - | TRBD1 | TRBV5-4 | CASSGGQGRSGNTIYF | TGTGCCAGCAGCGGGGGACAGGGTAGGTCTGGAAACACCATATATTTT
TRBJ2-2 | - | TRBD1 | TRBV2 | CASIRDSLNTGELFF | TGTGCCAGCATAAGGGACAGTTTAAACACCGGGGAGCTGTTTTTT
TRBJ1-2 | - | TRBD1 | TRBV27 | CASSFTQGGNYGYTF | TGTGCCAGCAGTTTTACCCAGGGGGGTAACTATGGCTACACCTTC
TRBJ2-3 | - | TRBD2 | TRBV5-4 | CASSTYSGSLTDTQYF | TGTGCCAGCAGCACCTATAGCGGGAGCCTCACAGATACGCAGTATTTT
TRBJ1-2 | - | - | TRBV7-2 | CASSFDTYYGYTF | TGTGCCAGCAGCTTTGACACATACTATGGCTACACCTTC